Below are 2 T cell receptor beta chains sequenced from a single sample in a study of blood T cells in healthy people across ages. A second about 6 to 12 cycle PCR used barcoded and J-beta primers. TCRdb re-called the 5' RACE reads through MiXCR, storing one row per CDR3 protein. In the table there are over 950,000 distinct CDR3 sequences, under 40% of which are singletons. Source material: blood. The receptors originated from a man aged 18 to 30 in good health.

The V and J genes are TRBV12-3 or TRBV12-4 and TRBJ1-2; D might be TRBD1 (6 bases). V gave up 2 bases and J gave up 7 bases, with 11 bases separating them. The CDR3 length is 13 residues. The CDR3 protein is CASSLQRTAGYTF. In DNA form, the CDR3 reads TGTGCCAGCAGTTTACAACGGACAGCTGGCTACACCTTC.

The chain combines TRBV12-1 with TRBJ2-7; TRBD1, as called in the table, went unchecked against the DNA. TRBV12-1 is a listed pseudogene. CDR3 length: 16 amino acids. CDR3 nucleotides: TGTGCCAGCAGCTCTGCCGACCGGGACGCGCCGGGTGAGCAGTACTTC. Translation: CASSSADRDAPGEQYF.